The 18 T cell receptor beta chains in this list originate from one sample, sequenced in a study of blood T cell repertoires in COVID-19. Generated by immunoSEQ multiplex PCR, the TCRdb table keeps only in-frame clones and is missing some. Of about 400,000 clones detected, roughly nine tenths appear once; the ten largest clones hold roughly 3%. Sequenced: PBMCs or T cells enriched from blood (not recorded which). These receptors were taken from a woman in her thirties who had recovered from COVID-19.

V usage is TRBV19 and J usage is TRBJ1-1; D unresolved. CDR3 size: 15 residues. Germline CDR1 and CDR2: LNHDA and SQIVND (reference sequence). Trimming stripped 1 base from V and 3 bases from J, with 12 bases between. CDR3 sequence: CASSIARIRHTEAFF. CDR3 DNA: TGTGCCAGTAGTATAGCCAGGATACGGCACACTGAAGCTTTCTTT. The whole variable domain, filled in from reference TRBV19 and TRBJ1-1, reads DGGITQSPKYLFRKEGQNVTLSCEQNLNHDAMYWYRQDPGQGLRLIYYSQIVNDFQKGDIAEGYSVSREKKESFPLTVTSAQKNPTAFYLCASSIARIRHTEAFFGQGTRLTVV.

Written as DNA, the CDR3 is TGTGCCAGCATAGCAGAGGGAGGGCCGGGTGAGCAGTACTTC. Translation gives CASIAEGGPGEQYF. The chain couples TRBV28 to TRBJ2-7; TRBD2 matches at 7 bases. Germline V gene lookup returns CDR1 MDHEN and CDR2 SYDVKM. Trimming cost V 7 bases and J 7 bases; bases outside gene matches: 13. The CDR3 consists of 14 residues.

The V call is TRBV5-4, the J call TRBJ2-1; the match to TRBD2 covers 9 bases. The germline CDR1 and CDR2 sequences are SGHNT and YYREEE (reference sequence). This CDR3 spans 15 amino acids. With V trimmed by 0 bases and J by 6 bases, 4 bases remained unmatched. The DNA for the CDR3 is TGTGCCAGCAGCTTGGTGGTTAGCGGGAGCAATGAGCAGTTCTTC. Translating gives CASSLVVSGSNEQFF.

There are a few counts of this clone. This sequence joins TRBV3-1 (or the pseudogene TRBV3-2) and TRBJ1-5; D is uncertain. Germline values: CDR1 LGHDT, CDR2 YNNKEL (reference sequence). The V end lost 2 bases, the J end lost 7 bases, and 18 bases lay between the germline ends. This CDR3 is 16 amino acids long. DNA of the CDR3: TGTGCCAGCAGCCAATCGGTGGGTGAGGGAGGGCAGCCCCAGCATTTT. This codes for CASSQSVGEGGQPQHF.

The chain combines TRBV3-1 (or the pseudogene TRBV3-2) with TRBJ1-5, with D uncertain. From germline, CDR1 is LGHDT and CDR2 YNNKEL (reference sequence). The germline V and J ends were trimmed by 0 bases and 11 bases, with 11 bases remaining between them. The CDR3 contains 13 residues. This CDR3 is CASSQDRRGSQHF. The CDR3 DNA sequence: TGTGCCAGCAGCCAAGATCGACGCGGGTCCCAGCATTTT.

The V gene is TRBV5-4, the J gene TRBJ2-1, with a possible D match to TRBD1 (6 bases). The CDR3 loop spans 13 amino acids. From germline, CDR1 is SGHNT and CDR2 YYREEE (reference sequence). With 4 bases removed from V and 7 bases from J, the gap between germline ends came to 12 bases. CDR3: CASSGTQGNEQFF. In DNA, the CDR3 is TGTGCCAGCAGCGGAACCCAGGGGAATGAGCAGTTCTTC.

The chain links TRBV28 to TRBJ2-5, with 7 bases matching TRBD1. The CDR3 has 14 residues. The germline CDR1 and CDR2 sequences are MDHEN and SYDVKM. V shed 5 bases, J shed 3 bases, and the junction held 6 bases outside the gene matches. The CDR3, as DNA: TGTGCCAGCAGTCTCCGACAGGGTAAAGAGACCCAGTACTTC. This translates into CASSLRQGKETQYF. The full variable domain, rest sourced from reference TRBV28 and TRBJ2-5, is DVKVTQSSRYLVKRTGEKVFLECVQDMDHENMFWYRQDPGLGLRLIYFSYDVKMKEKGDIPEGYSVSREKKERFSLILESASTNQTSMYLCASSLRQGKETQYFGPGTRLLVL.

This chain links TRBV30 with TRBJ1-5; TRBD1 is a possible D gene (5 bases). Trimming removed 2 bases from V and 3 bases from J, with 11 bases in between. This CDR3 spans 14 amino acids. Germline-derived CDR1 and CDR2 are GTSNPN and SVGIG (reference sequence). CDR3 nucleotide sequence: TGTGCCTGGAGTCAGGGTCTTTTCAATCAGCCCCAGCATTTT. Its protein is CAWSQGLFNQPQHF. The whole variable domain, filled in from reference TRBV30 and TRBJ1-5, reads SQTIHQWPATLVQPVGSPLSLECTVEGTSNPNLYWYRQAAGRGLQLLFYSVGIGQISSEVPQNLSASRPQDRQFILSSKKLLLSDSGFYLCAWSQGLFNQPQHFGDGTRLSIL.

To note about this clone: The same CDR3 can be traced to other DNA sequences in this sample. The CDR3 sequence is CASSQDRDQPQHF. In DNA form, the CDR3 reads TGTGCCAGCAGCCAAGACAGGGATCAGCCCCAGCATTTT. V is TRBV3-1 (or the pseudogene TRBV3-2) and J is TRBJ1-5, with a tentative D call TRBD1 (5 bases). V shed 0 bases and J shed 5 bases, with 5 bases lying between them. The CDR3 covers 13 residues. Germline CDR1 and CDR2: LGHDT and YNNKEL (reference sequence).

This sequence joins TRBV3-1 (or the pseudogene TRBV3-2) and TRBJ1-1; no firm D call. Looked up from germline, CDR1 is LGHDT and CDR2 is YNNKEL (reference sequence). Trimming took off 0 bases at V and 4 bases at J, with 6 bases between the two ends. The CDR3 covers 13 residues. CDR3 sequence (DNA): TGTGCCAGCAGCCAAGATTTCCGCACTGAAGCTTTCTTT. Translated: CASSQDFRTEAFF.

The chain employs TRBV9 and TRBJ2-5, with D unclear. CDR1 is SGDLS and CDR2 is YYNGEE in the germline V gene. The CDR3 totals 13 residues. Between the trimmed V and J ends, which lost 2 bases and 2 bases, there was a span of 7 bases. CDR3 DNA sequence: TGTGCCAGCAGCGTCTCTCCTCAAGAGACCCAGTACTTC. This translates into CASSVSPQETQYF.

The chain is built from TRBV6-5 and TRBJ1-5; 7 positions match TRBD1. V was pared by 5 bases and J by 7 bases, with 8 bases of the junction left unmatched. CDR3 size: 14 residues. Per the germline V gene, CDR1 is MNHEY and CDR2 is SVGAGI. The CDR3: CASSPQGGYQPQHF. The DNA of the CDR3 is TGTGCCAGCAGTCCGCAGGGGGGCTACCAGCCCCAGCATTTT.

This chain joins TRBV10-2 and TRBJ1-6; 10 bases align to TRBD1. This CDR3 has 14 amino acids. Germline lookup yields CDR1 WSHSY and CDR2 SAAADI. The V segment lost 8 bases and the J segment 11 bases; nucleotides outside the gene matches: 9. Here the CDR3 reads CASGQGVQDTPLHF. The CDR3 DNA follows: TGCGCCAGCGGACAGGGGGTGCAAGATACACCCCTCCACTTT.

The chain couples TRBV2 to TRBJ1-5, with D possibly TRBD1 on 5 matching bases. CDR1 and CDR2 from the germline V gene are SNHLY and FYNNEI. This CDR3 comprises 14 residues. With 6 bases removed from V and 5 bases from J, the gap between germline ends came to 14 bases. The CDR3: CASSPTGTDQPQHF. CDR3 in DNA: TGTGCCAGCAGCCCTACAGGTACGGATCAGCCCCAGCATTTT.

This chain connects TRBV27 to TRBJ1-5; TRBD1 aligns across 7 bases. This CDR3 spans 14 amino acids. Trimming at V came to 5 bases and at J to 5 bases, leaving 6 bases not matched to a gene. Per the germline V gene, CDR1 is MNHEY and CDR2 is SMNVEV (reference sequence). CDR3 sequence (DNA): TGTGCCAGCAGTCCTGGGACAGCGTATCAGCCCCAGCATTTT. This codes for CASSPGTAYQPQHF.

J is TRBJ2-1 and V is TRBV19, with 11 bases identical to TRBD1. Germline V CDR1 and CDR2: LNHDA, SQIVND (reference sequence). V was pared by 6 bases and J by 5 bases, with 6 bases of the junction left unmatched. The CDR3 length is 15 residues. The CDR3 protein is CASSLGDRGNNEQFF. Written as DNA, the CDR3 is TGTGCCAGTAGCTTAGGGGACAGGGGGAACAATGAGCAGTTCTTC.

To note about this clone: Other DNA sequences in the sample encode the same CDR3. The chain uses TRBV2 and TRBJ2-7; TRBD2 is a possible D gene (6 bases). V was clipped by 8 bases and J by 0 bases, with 8 bases between them. The CDR3 is 12 residues long. CDR1 SNHLY and CDR2 FYNNEI come from the germline V gene. The CDR3 reads CASGTVSYEQYF. The CDR3 bases are TGTGCCAGCGGGACTGTCTCCTACGAGCAGTACTTC.

J is TRBJ2-7 and V is TRBV20-1, with D possibly TRBD1 on 5 matching bases. From germline, CDR1 is DFQATT and CDR2 SNEGSKA (reference sequence). V was shortened by 6 bases and J by 7 bases, with 10 bases between the two germline ends. The CDR3 is 10 amino acids. The DNA of the CDR3 is TGCAGTGCACAGGCGGAGGAGCAGTACTTC. Protein: CSAQAEEQYF.